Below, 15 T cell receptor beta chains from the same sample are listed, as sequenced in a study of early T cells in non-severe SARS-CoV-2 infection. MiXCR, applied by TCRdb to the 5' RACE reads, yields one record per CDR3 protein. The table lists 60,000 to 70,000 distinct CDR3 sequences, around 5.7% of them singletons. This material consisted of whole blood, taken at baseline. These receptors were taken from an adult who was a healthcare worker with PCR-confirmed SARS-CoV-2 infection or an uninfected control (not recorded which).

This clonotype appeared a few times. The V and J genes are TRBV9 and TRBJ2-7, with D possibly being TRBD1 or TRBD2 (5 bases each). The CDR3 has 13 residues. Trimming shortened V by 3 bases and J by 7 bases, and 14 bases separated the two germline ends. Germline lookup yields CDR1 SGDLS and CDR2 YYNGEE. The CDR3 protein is CASSGDQFREQYF. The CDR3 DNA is TGTGCCAGCAGCGGGGACCAGTTCAGGGAGCAGTACTTC. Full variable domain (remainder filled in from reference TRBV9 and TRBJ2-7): DSGVTQTPKHLITATGQRVTLRCSPRSGDLSVYWYQQSLDQGLQFLIQYYNGEERAKGNILERFSAQQFPDLHSELNLSSLELGDSALYFCASSGDQFREQYFGPGTRLTVT.

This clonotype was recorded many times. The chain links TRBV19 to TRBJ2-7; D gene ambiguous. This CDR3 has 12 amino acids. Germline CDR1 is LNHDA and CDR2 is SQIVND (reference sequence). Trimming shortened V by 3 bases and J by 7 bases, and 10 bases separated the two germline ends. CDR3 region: CASSMSFGEQYF. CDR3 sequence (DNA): TGTGCCAGTAGTATGTCCTTTGGAGAGCAGTACTTC.

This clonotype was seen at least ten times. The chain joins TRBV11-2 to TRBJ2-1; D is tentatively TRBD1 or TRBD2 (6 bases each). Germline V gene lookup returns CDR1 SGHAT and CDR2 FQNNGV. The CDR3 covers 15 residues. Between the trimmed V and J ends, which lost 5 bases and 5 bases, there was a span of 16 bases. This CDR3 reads CASSPGAGTHNEQFF. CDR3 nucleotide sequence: TGTGCCAGCAGCCCGGGGGCCGGGACTCACAATGAGCAGTTCTTC.

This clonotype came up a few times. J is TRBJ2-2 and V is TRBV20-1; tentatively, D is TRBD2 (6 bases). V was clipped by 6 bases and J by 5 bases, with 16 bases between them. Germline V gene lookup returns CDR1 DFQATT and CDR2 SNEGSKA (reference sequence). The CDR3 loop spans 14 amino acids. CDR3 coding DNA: TGCAGTGCCCCCCGGGGCGGAGGGACCGGGGAGCTGTTTTTT. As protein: CSAPRGGGTGELFF.

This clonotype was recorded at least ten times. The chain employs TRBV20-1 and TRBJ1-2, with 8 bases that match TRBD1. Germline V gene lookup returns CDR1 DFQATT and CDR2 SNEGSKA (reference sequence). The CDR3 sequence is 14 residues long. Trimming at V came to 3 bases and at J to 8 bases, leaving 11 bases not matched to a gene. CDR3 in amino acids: CSASVAGGQWGYTF. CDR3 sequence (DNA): TGCAGTGCTAGTGTGGCAGGGGGCCAGTGGGGCTACACCTTC.

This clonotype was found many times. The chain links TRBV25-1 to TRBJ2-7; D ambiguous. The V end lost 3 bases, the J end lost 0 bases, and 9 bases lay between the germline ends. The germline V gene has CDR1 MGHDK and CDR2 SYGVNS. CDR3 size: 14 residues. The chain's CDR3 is CASSDGRNSYEQYF. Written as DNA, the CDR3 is TGTGCCAGCAGTGATGGACGGAACTCCTACGAGCAGTACTTC.

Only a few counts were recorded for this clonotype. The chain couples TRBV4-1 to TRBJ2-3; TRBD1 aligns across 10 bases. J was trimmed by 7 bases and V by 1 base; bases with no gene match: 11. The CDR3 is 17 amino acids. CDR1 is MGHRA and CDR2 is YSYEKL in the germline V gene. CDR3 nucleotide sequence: TGCGCCAGCAGCCAAGGACCGGACAGGGGGGGCACGTATACGCAGTATTTT. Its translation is CASSQGPDRGGTYTQYF.

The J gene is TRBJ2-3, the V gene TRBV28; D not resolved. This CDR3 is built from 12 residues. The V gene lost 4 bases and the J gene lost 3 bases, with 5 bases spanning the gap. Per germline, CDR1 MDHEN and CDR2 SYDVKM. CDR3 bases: TGTGCCAGCAGTTCATTAACAGATACGCAGTATTTT. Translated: CASSSLTDTQYF.

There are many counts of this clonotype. For the CDR3, the DNA is TGTGCCATCAGTGAGTCGAGGGACAGGGCCTCGAAAGGGCATTTT. Its protein is CAISESRDRASKGHF. The V call is TRBV10-3, the J call TRBJ1-5, with 9 bases fitting TRBD1. The CDR3 runs to 15 residues. The trim removed 0 bases at V and 15 bases at J, leaving 12 bases unmatched. Germline CDR1 is ENHRY and CDR2 is SYGVKD.

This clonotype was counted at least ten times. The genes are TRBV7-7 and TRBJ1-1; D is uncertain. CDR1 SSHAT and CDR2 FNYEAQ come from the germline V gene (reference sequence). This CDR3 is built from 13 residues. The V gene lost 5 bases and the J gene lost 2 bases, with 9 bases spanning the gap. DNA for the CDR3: TGTGCCAGCAGCCTAGATCCTAACACTGAAGCTTTCTTT. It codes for CASSLDPNTEAFF.

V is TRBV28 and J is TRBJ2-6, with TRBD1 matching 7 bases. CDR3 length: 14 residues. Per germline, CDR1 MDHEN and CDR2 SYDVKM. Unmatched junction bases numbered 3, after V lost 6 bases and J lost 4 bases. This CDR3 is CASRGTAGANVLTF. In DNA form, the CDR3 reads TGTGCCAGCAGAGGGACAGCCGGGGCCAACGTCCTGACTTTC.

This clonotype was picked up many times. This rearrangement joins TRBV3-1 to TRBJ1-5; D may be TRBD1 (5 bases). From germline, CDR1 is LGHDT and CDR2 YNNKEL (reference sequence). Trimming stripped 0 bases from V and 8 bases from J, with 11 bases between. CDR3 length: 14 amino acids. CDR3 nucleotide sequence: TGTGCCAGCAGCCAAGAGGGAACCAGGGAGCCCCAGCATTTT. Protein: CASSQEGTREPQHF.

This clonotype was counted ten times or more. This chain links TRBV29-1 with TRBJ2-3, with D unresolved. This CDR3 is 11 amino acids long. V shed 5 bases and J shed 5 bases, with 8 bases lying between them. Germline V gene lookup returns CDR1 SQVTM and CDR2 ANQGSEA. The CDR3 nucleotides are TGCAGCGTTACTCTCGGAGATACGCAGTATTTT. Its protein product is CSVTLGDTQYF.

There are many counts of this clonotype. CDR3 sequence: CASSPRGGSWGTDTQYF. The CDR3 DNA reads as TGTGCCAGCAGCCCAAGGGGCGGTTCATGGGGGACAGATACGCAGTATTTT. The chain couples TRBV7-2 to TRBJ2-3; D tentatively fits TRBD1 or TRBD2 (5 bases each). The V gene lost 5 bases and the J gene lost 3 bases, with 21 bases spanning the gap. The CDR3 runs 17 residues. CDR1 and CDR2 (germline): SGHTA, FQGNSA.

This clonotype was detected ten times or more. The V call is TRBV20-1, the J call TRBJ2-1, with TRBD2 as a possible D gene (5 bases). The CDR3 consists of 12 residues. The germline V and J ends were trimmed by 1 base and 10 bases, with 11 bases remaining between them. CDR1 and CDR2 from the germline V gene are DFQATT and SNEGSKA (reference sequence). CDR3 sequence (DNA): TGCAGTGCTAGAGTGGGAGTGGAAGAGCAGTTCTTC. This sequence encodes CSARVGVEEQFF.